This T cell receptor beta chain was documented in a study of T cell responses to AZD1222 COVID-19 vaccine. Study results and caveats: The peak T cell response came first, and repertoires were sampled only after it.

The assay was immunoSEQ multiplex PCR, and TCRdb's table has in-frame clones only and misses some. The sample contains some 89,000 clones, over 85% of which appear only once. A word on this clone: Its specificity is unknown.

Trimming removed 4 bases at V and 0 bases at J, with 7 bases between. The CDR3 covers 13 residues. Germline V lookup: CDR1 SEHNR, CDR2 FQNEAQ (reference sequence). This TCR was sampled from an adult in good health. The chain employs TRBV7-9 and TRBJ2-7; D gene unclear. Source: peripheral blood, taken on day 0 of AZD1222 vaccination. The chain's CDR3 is CASSYGPSYEQYF. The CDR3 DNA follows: TGTGCCAGCAGCTATGGCCCCTCCTACGAGCAGTACTTC.